A selection of T cell receptor beta chains follows, all from one sample in a study of blood T cell repertoires in COVID-19. TCRdb's copy holds only in-frame clones and misses some; the assay was immunoSEQ multiplex PCR. The repertoire includes hundreds of thousands of clones, 84% of them detected once, and 6.8% sits in the top ten. Source material: PBMCs or T cells enriched from blood (not recorded which). The receptors here all came from a woman between 35 and 50 years old who had recovered from COVID-19. The CDR3 runs from the conserved cysteine through the conserved F or W. Each record gives: J gene, V gene, CDR3 protein.

J: TRBJ2-1; V: TRBV12-5; CDR3: CASGSSSGSSYNEQFF
J: TRBJ1-4; V: TRBV30; CDR3: CAWSVGGEGEKLFF
J: TRBJ2-1; V: TRBV3-1/TRBV3-2; CDR3: CASSQDGLAGGPSIGNEQFF
J: TRBJ1-1; V: TRBV29-1; CDR3: CSALDRASNTEAFF
J: TRBJ1-4; V: TRBV7-9; CDR3: CASSPGVQAAEKLFF
J: TRBJ1-1; V: TRBV5-4; CDR3: CASRITGDDTEAFF
J: TRBJ1-2; V: TRBV4-3; CDR3: CASSQESGGPYGYTF
J: TRBJ1-5; V: TRBV19; CDR3: CASSIMTGSNQPQHF
J: TRBJ2-7; V: TRBV7-9; CDR3: CASSLGGALAGIYEQYF
J: TRBJ2-2; V: TRBV19; CDR3: CASSIDLGGRSTGELFF
J: TRBJ1-1; V: TRBV7-8; CDR3: CASSSDRLNTEAFF